The 7 T cell receptor beta chains given below trace back to one sample, sequenced in a study of T cell responses to AZD1222 COVID-19 vaccine. The assay was immunoSEQ multiplex PCR, and TCRdb's table has in-frame clones only and misses some. The sample comprises 150,000 or so clones, 90% of which are singletons, and approximately 1.4% rests with the top ten. The sequenced sample was peripheral blood, obtained on day 0 of AZD1222 vaccination. The receptors were sampled from an adult in good health.

A single count supports this clone. The rearrangement joins TRBV6-5 to TRBJ1-4; 10 nucleotides agree with TRBD1. Germline assignment: CDR1 MNHEY and CDR2 SVGAGI. V trimming: 10 bases; J trimming: 6 bases; junction bases outside the gene matches: 8. This CDR3 has 14 residues. DNA for the CDR3: TGTGCCACCCAAAGGGGGACAGGGGATGAAAAACTGTTTTTT. Translating it yields CATQRGTGDEKLFF.

The V and J genes are TRBV10-1 and TRBJ2-5; D could derive from TRBD1 or TRBD2 (6 bases each). V was shortened by 4 bases and J by 3 bases, with 9 bases between the two germline ends. CDR1 and CDR2 (germline): WNHNN, SYGVQD (reference sequence). This CDR3 is built from 13 residues. This CDR3 reads CASSVGGEETQYF. The DNA of the CDR3 is TGCGCCAGCAGTGTGGGGGGCGAAGAGACCCAGTACTTC.

The V gene is TRBV18, the J gene TRBJ1-4; D unclear. The V gene lost 2 bases and the J gene lost 0 bases, with 19 bases spanning the gap. The CDR3 runs 19 residues. Per the germline V gene, CDR1 is KGHSH and CDR2 is LQKENI. CDR3 sequence (DNA): TGTGCCAGCTCACCAGGCGGAATACCACGAAACACAACTAATGAAAAACTGTTTTTT. This translates into CASSPGGIPRNTTNEKLFF.

In the case of this clone: The junction shows a germline mismatch at one end, possibly a read error. The chain's CDR3 is CASSLGTGGTGELFF. CDR3 in DNA: TGTGCCAGCAGTTTGGGGACAGGCGGCACCGGGGAGCTGTTTTTT. The V gene is TRBV5-4, the J gene TRBJ2-2, with 8 bases fitting TRBD1. CDR3 length equals 15 residues. CDR1 and CDR2 from the germline V gene are SGHNT and YYREEE (reference sequence).

The sample holds one count of this clone. The chain recombines TRBV18 with TRBJ1-2; D is possibly TRBD1 (6 bases). Looked up from germline, CDR1 is KGHSH and CDR2 is LQKENI. The CDR3 contains 12 residues. Trimming pared 2 bases from V and 6 bases from J, leaving 7 bases between. The CDR3 DNA reads as TGTGCCAGCTCACCATCAGGGGATGGCTACACCTTC. Its protein is CASSPSGDGYTF.

The chain employs TRBV4-1 and TRBJ1-2; D possibly corresponds to TRBD1 (5 bases). CDR3 length: 17 amino acids. CDR1 MGHRA and CDR2 YSYEKL come from the germline V gene. Trimming removed 1 base from V and 4 bases from J, with 19 bases in between. The CDR3 bases are TGCGCCAGCAGCCAAGGTGGACTAGGGGCAGGGTCCTATGGCTACACCTTC. Encoded protein: CASSQGGLGAGSYGYTF.

The chain is built from TRBV14 and TRBJ2-3, with D tentatively TRBD2 (7 bases). Germline V gives CDR1 SGHDN, CDR2 FVKESK. The CDR3 is made up of 13 amino acids. The ends were cut back, 3 bases at V and 9 bases at J, with 13 bases in the middle. The DNA of the CDR3 is TGTGCCAGCAGCCAGGGAACGGGGGGCACGCAGTATTTT. The encoded protein is CASSQGTGGTQYF.